Shown below are 3 T cell receptor beta chains from a single sample sequenced in a study of STAT5B mutations in CD4+ large granular lymphocyte leukemia. Here immunoSEQ multiplex PCR was the method, and the copy in TCRdb shows in-frame clones only, minus some. Among some 30,000 clones listed, around 63% were seen once. Sequencing was done on a sample of CD4+ T cells from blood buffy coats. The receptors stem from a human donor in good health.

The genes are TRBV5-1 and TRBJ2-1; 13 bases are a match to TRBD2. The CDR3 runs 15 residues. The ends lost 3 bases at V and 7 bases at J; junction bases unmatched: 4. Per the germline V gene, CDR1 is SGHRS and CDR2 is YFSETQ. The CDR3 sequence is CASSSLAGGLNEQFF. As DNA, the CDR3 is TGCGCCAGCAGCTCACTAGCGGGGGGGCTTAATGAGCAGTTCTTC.

The gene calls are TRBV10-3 and TRBJ1-1; possibly TRBD1 for D (5 bases). The CDR3 consists of 16 residues. Germline V gives CDR1 ENHRY, CDR2 SYGVKD. V was pared by 6 bases and J by 4 bases, with 21 bases between. CDR3 amino acids: CAISRILGSGVTEAFF. The CDR3 nucleotides are TGTGCCATCAGCCGGATCTTGGGCTCGGGGGTCACTGAAGCTTTCTTT.

The chain combines TRBV29-1 with TRBJ1-3, with 11 bases identical to TRBD1. Germline V gene sequence: CDR1 SQVTM, CDR2 ANQGSEA. The CDR3 is 16 residues long. The J segment lost 2 bases and the V segment lost 7 bases, leaving 10 bases of the junction unmatched. The DNA of the CDR3 is TGCAGCGCCGTACAAGCGGACAGGGGGCCTGGAAACACCATATATTTT. It translates to CSAVQADRGPGNTIYF.